One and the same sample provided the 28 T cell receptor beta chains below, sequenced in a study of control samples from healthy donors and cancer patients. Sequencing used immunoSEQ multiplex PCR; TCRdb keeps in-frame clones, though not all of them. The sample carries around 84,000 clones, around 83% recorded once. The sequencing sample was made of PBMCs. All receptors come from a man aged 60-69 years with head and neck cancer.

This CDR3 reads CASSSLQAADTQYF. The DNA of the CDR3 is TGTGCCAGCAGCTCCCTACAGGCGGCAGATACGCAGTATTTT. The V and J genes are TRBV7-9 and TRBJ2-3; weak D call: TRBD1 (5 bases). Per germline, CDR1 SEHNR and CDR2 FQNEAQ (reference sequence). V was cut by 4 bases and J by 4 bases, with 12 bases left in between. The CDR3 runs 14 residues. The full variable domain, with the rest looked up from reference TRBV7-9 and TRBJ2-3, is DTGVSQNPRHKITKRGQNVTFRCDPISEHNRLYWYRQTLGQGPEFLTYFQNEAQLEKSRLLSDRFSAERPKGSFSTLEIQRTEQGDSAMYLCASSSLQAADTQYFGPGTRLTVL.

V and J are TRBV19 and TRBJ1-5; 7 nucleotides align to TRBD1. This CDR3 spans 17 amino acids. V shed 3 bases and J 6 bases; nucleotides not matched to a gene: 14. The germline V gene has CDR1 LNHDA and CDR2 SQIVND (reference sequence). CDR3 nucleotide sequence: TGTGCCAGTAGTATCACCCACCCTCTGGACAGGCGTCAGCCCCAGCATTTT. It yields the protein CASSITHPLDRRQPQHF.

This clone was counted only a few times. The genes are TRBV14 and TRBJ1-6; unclear D gene. V lost 1 base, J lost 9 bases, and 10 bases lay in between. The CDR3 has 14 amino acids. Per the germline V gene, CDR1 is SGHDN and CDR2 is FVKESK. CDR3 sequence reads: CASSQGRDLSPLHF. CDR3 DNA: TGTGCCAGCAGCCAAGGCCGGGATCTTTCACCCCTCCACTTT.

The J gene is TRBJ2-7, the V gene TRBV5-1; D is possibly TRBD2 (6 bases). The germline CDR1 and CDR2 sequences are SGHRS and YFSETQ. The CDR3 covers 16 residues. Trimming took 1 base from V and 5 from J, leaving 19 bases between them. CDR3 residues: CASSLKIIGGTDEQYF. Written as DNA, the CDR3 is TGCGCCAGCAGCTTGAAAATAATTGGCGGGACGGACGAGCAGTACTTC.

V and J are TRBV27 and TRBJ2-2, with TRBD1 identical over 10 bases. CDR3 length: 16 residues. Germline V lookup: CDR1 MNHEY, CDR2 SMNVEV (reference sequence). The V gene end was trimmed by 6 bases and the J gene end by 7 bases; junction bases not matched to a gene: 11. CDR3 in amino acids: CASRWGQGSMFGELFF. The DNA for the CDR3 is TGTGCCAGCAGGTGGGGACAGGGGAGTATGTTCGGGGAGCTGTTTTTT.

This clone appeared once. The chain recombines TRBV12-3 or TRBV12-4 with TRBJ2-1; 7 nucleotides align to TRBD2. The ends lost 7 bases at V and 7 bases at J; junction bases unmatched: 7. CDR3 size: 13 residues. Here the CDR3 reads CASTRGGGNEQFF. The CDR3, as DNA: TGTGCCAGCACCCGTGGGGGGGGGAATGAGCAGTTCTTC.

The rearrangement uses TRBV2 and TRBJ1-5; the D is unclear. V was shortened by 6 bases and J by 3 bases, with 9 bases between the two germline ends. The CDR3 loop spans 13 amino acids. CDR1 and CDR2 from the germline V gene are SNHLY and FYNNEI. CDR3 region: CASRLPFNQPQHF. DNA for the CDR3: TGTGCCAGCAGACTGCCTTTCAATCAGCCCCAGCATTTT.

This rearrangement joins TRBV25-1 to TRBJ1-4, with 9 bases lining up with TRBD1. The CDR3 is 15 amino acids. CDR1 and CDR2 (germline): MGHDK, SYGVNS. The V segment lost 6 bases and the J segment 5 bases; nucleotides outside the gene matches: 7. This CDR3 reads CASRPPGTGNEKLFF. In nucleotides, the CDR3 is TGTGCCAGCAGGCCGCCCGGGACAGGGAATGAAAAACTGTTTTTT.

This clone was detected a few times. The chain employs TRBV7-9 and TRBJ1-1; the match to TRBD1 covers 8 bases. The V segment lost 5 bases and the J segment 5 bases; nucleotides outside the gene matches: 7. CDR3 length equals 14 residues. The germline CDR1 and CDR2 sequences are SEHNR and FQNEAQ (reference sequence). The CDR3 reads CASSQDRVSTEAFF. The CDR3 DNA follows: TGTGCCAGCAGCCAGGACAGGGTTAGTACTGAAGCTTTCTTT. The full variable domain, completed using reference TRBV7-9 and TRBJ1-1, is DTGVSQNPRHKITKRGQNVTFRCDPISEHNRLYWYRQTLGQGPEFLTYFQNEAQLEKSRLLSDRFSAERPKGSFSTLEIQRTEQGDSAMYLCASSQDRVSTEAFFGQGTRLTVV.

The CDR3 nucleotides read TGTGCCAGCAGTGTCGGGAGACAGCTGGAAGCTTTCTTT. This sequence encodes CASSVGRQLEAFF. The chain combines TRBV2 with TRBJ1-1, with D possibly being TRBD1 (5 bases). Trimming removed 4 bases from V and 8 bases from J, with 14 bases in between. The germline V gene encodes CDR1 SNHLY and CDR2 FYNNEI. CDR3 length: 13 amino acids.

DNA for the CDR3: TGTGCCAGCAGTCCCCCGTCAGGGGGAATATACGAGCAGTACTTC. Amino acid sequence: CASSPPSGGIYEQYF. The V gene is TRBV28, the J gene TRBJ2-7; 7 bases are shared with TRBD1. This CDR3 has 15 amino acids. The J segment lost 4 bases and the V segment lost 5 bases, leaving 11 bases of the junction unmatched. Germline CDR1 reads MDHEN; CDR2 reads SYDVKM. Supplemented by reference TRBV28 and TRBJ2-7, the full variable domain reads DVKVTQSSRYLVKRTGEKVFLECVQDMDHENMFWYRQDPGLGLRLIYFSYDVKMKEKGDIPEGYSVSREKKERFSLILESASTNQTSMYLCASSPPSGGIYEQYFGPGTRLTVT.

The rearrangement uses TRBV13 and TRBJ2-2, with D possibly called TRBD1 or TRBD2 (6 bases each). Germline loops: CDR1 PRHDT, CDR2 FYEKMQ (reference sequence). CDR3 length: 16 amino acids. With 5 bases removed from V and 1 base from J, the gap between germline ends came to 14 bases. CDR3 DNA: TGTGCCAGCAGCGGGGGCTGGGGGGTGAACACCGGGGAGCTGTTTTTT. Translating gives CASSGGWGVNTGELFF.

The V and J genes are TRBV4-2 and TRBJ2-3; 15 bases line up with TRBD2. The CDR3 runs 15 residues. Per germline, CDR1 LGHNA and CDR2 YNFKEQ. Trimming removed 3 bases from V and 5 bases from J; junction bases left unmatched: 0. CDR3 in amino acids: CASSQGLAGGDTQYF. CDR3 DNA: TGTGCCAGCAGCCAGGGACTAGCGGGAGGAGATACGCAGTATTTT.

The rearrangement links TRBV5-4 to TRBJ2-7; 9 bases match TRBD2. V lost 3 bases and J lost 4; bases outside the gene matches: 5. Germline V CDR1 and CDR2: SGHNT, YYREEE (reference sequence). The CDR3 is 14 amino acids. The CDR3 nucleotides read TGTGCCAGCAGCTCTAGCGGGGATACTTACGAGCAGTACTTC. This gives the protein CASSSSGDTYEQYF. Variable domain in full (rest from reference TRBV5-4 and TRBJ2-7): ETGVTQSPTHLIKTRGQQVTLRCSSQSGHNTVSWYQQALGQGPQFIFQYYREEENGRGNFPPRFSGLQFPNYSSELNVNALELDDSALYLCASSSSGDTYEQYFGPGTRLTVT.

This clone was found a few times. The chain uses TRBV3-1 (or the pseudogene TRBV3-2) and TRBJ2-1; D is unresolved. Trimming took off 4 bases at V and 9 bases at J, with 16 bases between the two ends. The CDR3 sequence is 14 residues long. Germline V gene sequence: CDR1 LGHDT, CDR2 YNNKEL (reference sequence). DNA for the CDR3: TGTGCCAGCAGCCTGACTGGCAGTGGGGTTGAGCAGTTCTTC. Its translation is CASSLTGSGVEQFF.

The V call is TRBV10-2, the J call TRBJ2-1; TRBD2 matches at 8 bases. Trimming cost V 1 base and J 7 bases; bases outside gene matches: 6. Germline CDR1 reads WSHSY; CDR2 reads SAAADI. The CDR3 has 15 amino acids. The CDR3 loop is CASSELTGGPNEQFF. The CDR3 DNA follows: TGCGCCAGCAGTGAGTTAACGGGAGGGCCTAATGAGCAGTTCTTC.

This clone was recorded a few times. The CDR3 nucleotides read TGTGCCAGCAGCGGGGGGGAGACCCAGTACTTC. As protein: CASSGGETQYF. This rearrangement joins TRBV5-5 to TRBJ2-5; TRBD2 might be the D (6 bases). The CDR3 is 11 residues long. Per germline, CDR1 SGHKS and CDR2 YYEKEE (reference sequence). With 4 bases removed from V and 5 bases from J, the gap between germline ends came to 6 bases.

A word on this clone: This CDR3 is also generated by other DNA sequences in the sample. In nucleotides, the CDR3 is TGTGCCAGCAGCCTAGACCTCGGTTTCTCCTACGAGCAGTACTTC. Translation gives CASSLDLGFSYEQYF. The chain has TRBV7-9 and TRBJ2-7; D is uncertain. The germline V gene has CDR1 SEHNR and CDR2 FQNEAQ (reference sequence). This CDR3 contains 15 residues. V was trimmed by 5 bases and J by 0 bases, leaving 14 bases between them.

V is TRBV30 and J is TRBJ2-3, with D possibly being TRBD2 (7 bases). Germline V gives CDR1 GTSNPN, CDR2 SVGIG (reference sequence). The CDR3 is 16 residues long. V gave up 7 bases and J gave up 0 bases, with 20 bases separating them. The CDR3 is CASRGGSAGSTDTQYF. Written as DNA, the CDR3 is TGTGCCTCGAGGGGGGGATCGGCGGGGAGCACAGATACGCAGTATTTT.

This chain links TRBV10-3 with TRBJ2-5; TRBD2 agrees at 16 bases. After removal of 5 bases from V and 5 bases from J, the junction contained 14 bases not matched to a gene. The germline gives CDR1 ENHRY, CDR2 SYGVKD. The CDR3 runs to 19 residues. Here the CDR3 DNA reads TGTGCCATCAGTCCTCCGGGACTAGCGGGAGGGCCAGGGAGGGAGACCCAGTACTTC. Its protein is CAISPPGLAGGPGRETQYF.

The chain combines TRBV19 with TRBJ2-7; 9 bases are a match to TRBD1. The CDR3 is 14 residues long. Germline CDR1 and CDR2: LNHDA and SQIVND (reference sequence). V trimming: 7 bases; J trimming: 2 bases; junction bases outside the gene matches: 6. CDR3 in amino acids: CASKEQGAAYEQYF. CDR3 in DNA: TGTGCCAGTAAAGAACAGGGGGCGGCCTACGAGCAGTACTTC.

This clone was detected a few times. The rearrangement uses TRBV7-9 and TRBJ2-1; TRBD2 matches 7 bases. This CDR3 region has 14 residues. Germline V gene data show CDR1 as SEHNR and CDR2 as FQNEAQ (reference sequence). With V trimmed by 4 bases and J by 2 bases, 2 bases remained unmatched. The CDR3 nucleotides are TGTGCCAGCAGCTCCGGGAGGACCTACAATGAGCAGTTCTTC. It yields the protein CASSSGRTYNEQFF.

J is TRBJ1-6 and V is TRBV5-1; no firm D call. V was trimmed by 2 bases and J by 5 bases, leaving 8 bases between them. The CDR3 spans 14 residues. Germline values: CDR1 SGHRS, CDR2 YFSETQ. Written as DNA, the CDR3 is TGCGCCAGCAGCTTCCTGCAGAATAATTCACCCCTCCACTTT. Protein sequence: CASSFLQNNSPLHF.

The rearrangement joins TRBV18 to TRBJ1-3; 8 bases are a match to TRBD1. The CDR3 covers 15 residues. V shed 3 bases and J 4 bases; nucleotides not matched to a gene: 5. Germline values: CDR1 KGHSH, CDR2 LQKENI. Here the CDR3 reads CASSPNRGIGNTIYF. The CDR3 nucleotides are TGTGCCAGCTCACCCAACAGGGGGATCGGAAACACCATATATTTT.

This chain connects TRBV3-1 (or the pseudogene TRBV3-2) to TRBJ2-5; D is unclear. This CDR3 is built from 12 residues. Deletions cut 2 bases from V and 4 bases from J, with 5 bases between. The germline gives CDR1 LGHDT, CDR2 YNNKEL (reference sequence). CDR3 residues: CASSQMSETQYF. CDR3 bases: TGTGCCAGCAGCCAAATGTCAGAGACCCAGTACTTC.

The chain links TRBV5-1 to TRBJ1-1; 7 positions agree with TRBD1. Germline CDR1 SGHRS, CDR2 YFSETQ. V lost 3 bases, J lost 4 bases, and 3 bases stayed unmatched. The length of the CDR3 is 13 residues. CDR3 loop: CASSWQGGTEAFF. In DNA form, the CDR3 reads TGCGCCAGCAGCTGGCAGGGGGGCACTGAAGCTTTCTTT.

The chain is built from TRBV14 and TRBJ2-5; no reliable D call. The CDR3 length is 19 residues. Trimming removed 0 bases at V and 5 bases at J, with 25 bases between. Looked up from germline, CDR1 is SGHDN and CDR2 is FVKESK. The DNA for the CDR3 is TGTGCCAGCAGCCAAGATACGCTACTAACGTGGAATTTGGGGGAGACCCAGTACTTC. This gives the protein CASSQDTLLTWNLGETQYF. The entire variable domain, with the rest obtained from reference TRBV14 and TRBJ2-5, is as follows: EAGVTQFPSHSVIEKGQTVTLRCDPISGHDNLYWYRRVMGKEIKFLLHFVKESKQDESGMPNNRFLAERTGGTYSTLKVQPAELEDSGVYFCASSQDTLLTWNLGETQYFGPGTRLLVL.

The chain links TRBV7-2 to TRBJ2-3; no clear D. The CDR3 extends over 15 amino acids. Germline CDR1 is SGHTA and CDR2 is FQGNSA. V was pared by 2 bases and J by 0 bases, with 9 bases between. In DNA, the CDR3 is TGTGCCAGCAGCTTATATAGCTCTAGCACAGATACGCAGTATTTT. Encoded protein: CASSLYSSSTDTQYF.